What follows are 27 T cell receptor beta chains derived from one specimen sequenced in a study of identical twins. TCRdb ran MiXCR on the 5' RACE reads and lists one entry per CDR3 protein. The sample contains over 500,000 distinct CDR3 sequences, roughly 21% of which appear only once. Separately, the same data were catalogued under a study of T cells expressing NK-cell markers.

Material for sequencing was CD4+ T cells sorted from blood. These receptors were obtained from a woman aged 18-30 years in good health.

This clonotype appeared a few times. The rearrangement joins TRBV9 to TRBJ2-5; 7 nucleotides line up with TRBD2. Germline V gene lookup returns CDR1 SGDLS and CDR2 YYNGEE. V lost 2 bases and J lost 5; bases outside the gene matches: 6. The CDR3 has 14 amino acids. In DNA form, the CDR3 reads TGTGCCAGCAGCGTTCGGTGGGAGGGGGAGACCCAGTACTTC. As protein: CASSVRWEGETQYF.

This clonotype came up a few times. The rearrangement joins TRBV12-5 to TRBJ1-2; D is ambiguous. CDR3 length: 11 amino acids. Germline V CDR1 and CDR2: LGHNT, FRNRAP. Trimming shortened V by 6 bases and J by 3 bases, and 5 bases separated the two germline ends. CDR3 DNA sequence: TGTGCTAGTGGGACGGACTATGGCTACACCTTC. It specifies CASGTDYGYTF.

The table lists this clonotype with a count of one. The rearrangement links TRBV20-1 to TRBJ2-1; tentatively, D is TRBD2 (5 bases). CDR3 length: 14 residues. Germline V gene sequence: CDR1 DFQATT, CDR2 SNEGSKA (reference sequence). Trimming removed 6 bases at V and 2 bases at J, with 14 bases between. The CDR3 sequence: CSAPSGRTYNEQFF. CDR3 sequence (DNA): TGCAGTGCCCCCTCGGGGAGAACCTACAATGAGCAGTTCTTC.

This chain uses TRBV5-1 with TRBJ2-2; possible D gene TRBD2, 5 bases. The CDR3 contains 16 residues. Trimming cost V 0 bases and J 5 bases, with 14 bases left between them. Germline-derived CDR1 and CDR2 are SGHRS and YFSETQ. DNA of the CDR3: TGCGCCAGCAGCTTGGCCCGTGGGAGCGGAACCGGGGAGCTGTTTTTT. Protein sequence: CASSLARGSGTGELFF.

This clonotype has ten or more counts. The chain has TRBV11-2 and TRBJ2-5; D unresolved. Germline V CDR1 and CDR2: SGHAT, FQNNGV. V lost 5 bases and J 4 bases, leaving 11 bases between the germline ends. The CDR3 sequence is 13 residues long. The CDR3 nucleotides read TGTGCCAGCAGCCCCGCCGTCCGAGAGACCCAGTACTTC. Its protein product is CASSPAVRETQYF. The full variable domain, in which reference TRBV11-2 and TRBJ2-5 provide the parts outside the CDR3, is EAGVAQSPRYKIIEKRQSVAFWCNPISGHATLYWYQQILGQGPKLLIQFQNNGVVDDSQLPKDRFSAERLKGVDSTLKIQPAKLEDSAVYLCASSPAVRETQYFGPGTRLLVL.

This clonotype was seen at least ten times. The chain has TRBV6-5 and TRBJ1-1; D is possibly TRBD1 (6 bases). This CDR3 is built from 11 residues. V dropped 5 bases and J dropped 10 bases, with 11 bases sitting between them. Germline V gives CDR1 MNHEY, CDR2 SVGAGI. The CDR3 sequence: CASSRYRVAFF. The CDR3, as DNA: TGTGCCAGCAGTCGCTACAGGGTAGCTTTCTTT.

This clonotype showed up just a few times. V gene TRBV11-2 combines with J gene TRBJ2-4; 13 bases fit TRBD2. The CDR3 is 21 amino acids. Germline CDR1 reads SGHAT; CDR2 reads FQNNGV. The V gene end was trimmed by 1 base and the J gene end by 0 bases; junction bases not matched to a gene: 12. CDR3 sequence reads: CASSLVTPGLAGSVAKNIQYF. The CDR3 DNA follows: TGTGCCAGCAGCTTAGTGACACCGGGACTAGCGGGGAGTGTAGCCAAAAACATTCAGTACTTC.

This clonotype was counted at least ten times. The chain is built from TRBV12-3 or TRBV12-4 and TRBJ1-6; 8 bases line up with TRBD1. The junction had 10 bases not matched to a gene; V was cut back by 6 bases and J by 9 bases. This CDR3 has 15 residues. The CDR3 reads CASSSMTGASSPLHF. The DNA of the CDR3 is TGTGCCAGCAGCTCCATGACAGGGGCCAGTTCACCCCTCCACTTT.

This clonotype has more than one count but fewer than ten. The chain employs TRBV20-1 and TRBJ2-5; no definite D call. Trimming stripped 2 bases from V and 0 bases from J, with 4 bases between. This CDR3 contains 12 residues. Germline V gives CDR1 DFQATT, CDR2 SNEGSKA (reference sequence). The CDR3 loop reads CSARPNQETQYF. CDR3 in DNA: TGCAGTGCTAGACCTAACCAAGAGACCCAGTACTTC.

The table lists this clonotype with a few counts. The genes are TRBV20-1 and TRBJ2-1; TRBD2 matches at 7 bases. Germline V gene sequence: CDR1 DFQATT, CDR2 SNEGSKA (reference sequence). The CDR3 runs to 14 residues. J lost 9 bases, V lost 3 bases, and 11 bases had no gene match. For the CDR3, the DNA is TGCAGTGCTAGTGGCGGCGCGGGAGCCGTTGAGCAGTTCTTC. Its translation: CSASGGAGAVEQFF.

This clonotype was seen only a few times. The chain is built from TRBV12-3 or TRBV12-4 and TRBJ1-1; 9 bases align to TRBD1. The junction had 3 bases not matched to a gene; V was cut back by 1 base and J by 0 bases. This CDR3 contains 16 residues. CDR3 DNA sequence: TGTGCCAGCAGTTTAGGGACAGGGGTTATGAACACTGAAGCTTTCTTT. It translates to CASSLGTGVMNTEAFF.

The genes are TRBV6-5 and TRBJ2-4, with 7 bases fitting TRBD1. Germline loops: CDR1 MNHEY, CDR2 SVGAGI. This CDR3 has 16 residues. Trimming cost V 2 bases and J 4 bases; bases outside gene matches: 8. The chain's CDR3 is CASSYGEQGRKNIQYF. In DNA form, the CDR3 reads TGTGCCAGCAGTTACGGCGAACAGGGGCGGAAAAACATTCAGTACTTC.

The table lists this clonotype with a few counts. The rearrangement links TRBV6-1 to TRBJ1-6; no firm D call. V lost 5 bases and J lost 7, with 6 bases in between. CDR1 is MNHNS, CDR2 SASEGT, per germline. The length of the CDR3 is 12 residues. The CDR3 DNA reads TGTGCCAGCAGTATGGGGAATTCACCCCTCCACTTT. Translation gives CASSMGNSPLHF.

CDR3 residues: CSASMGLSGNTIYF. The CDR3 nucleotides are TGCAGTGCTAGTATGGGGCTGTCTGGAAACACCATATATTTT. This sequence joins TRBV20-1 and TRBJ1-3; D is perhaps TRBD1 (5 bases). Germline values: CDR1 DFQATT, CDR2 SNEGSKA (reference sequence). Trimming removed 3 bases from V and 1 base from J, with 10 bases in between. CDR3 length: 14 residues.

This clonotype was seen a handful of times. The CDR3, as DNA: TGTGCCAGCAGCCAAAGGGAGCGTTCGCAGTATTTT. This translates into CASSQRERSQYF. The chain joins TRBV3-1 to TRBJ2-3; D possibly corresponds to TRBD2 (5 bases). This CDR3 contains 12 residues. Germline V gene data show CDR1 as LGHDT and CDR2 as YNNKEL (reference sequence). Between the trimmed V and J ends, which lost 2 bases and 10 bases, there was a span of 10 bases.

The rearrangement uses TRBV11-1 and TRBJ2-1; D possibly corresponds to TRBD1 (6 bases). CDR3 length: 15 amino acids. Trimming took 3 bases from V and 7 from J, leaving 16 bases between them. Germline V CDR1 and CDR2: SGHAT, FQDESV (reference sequence). The CDR3 spells CASSFRQEDWNEQFF. The CDR3 DNA sequence: TGTGCCAGCAGCTTCCGACAGGAGGATTGGAATGAGCAGTTCTTC. The complete variable domain, with remaining parts taken from reference TRBV11-1 and TRBJ2-1, reads EAEVAQSPRYKITEKSQAVAFWCDPISGHATLYWYRQILGQGPELLVQFQDESVVDDSQLPKDRFSAERLKGVDSTLKIQPAELGDSAMYLCASSFRQEDWNEQFFGPGTRLTVL.

V usage is TRBV30 and J usage is TRBJ2-1, with 7 bases that match TRBD2. The CDR3 is 15 amino acids. Germline values: CDR1 GTSNPN, CDR2 SVGIG (reference sequence). Trimming cost V 5 bases and J 4 bases; bases outside gene matches: 11. In DNA, the CDR3 is TGTGCCTGGGTCTTCGGACTAGGGCGTTACAATGAGCAGTTCTTC. Protein: CAWVFGLGRYNEQFF.

The chain carries TRBV7-9 and TRBJ2-3; D call uncertain. Trimming removed 3 bases from V and 3 bases from J, with 10 bases in between. The CDR3 runs to 14 residues. CDR1 and CDR2 (germline): SEHNR, FQNEAQ (reference sequence). The CDR3 sequence is CASSFLGRTDTQYF. The CDR3 DNA sequence: TGTGCCAGCAGCTTTCTTGGGCGTACAGATACGCAGTATTTT.

The chain uses TRBV10-3 and TRBJ1-1, with TRBD1 identical over 9 bases. Germline V lookup: CDR1 ENHRY, CDR2 SYGVKD. J gave up 2 bases and V 4 bases, and 2 bases lay outside the gene matches. CDR3 length equals 14 residues. CDR3 coding DNA: TGTGCCATCAGTGCGGGACAGGGTAACACTGAAGCTTTCTTT. Translated: CAISAGQGNTEAFF.

The chain employs TRBV7-9 and TRBJ2-3; TRBD1 aligns across 8 bases. V shed 6 bases, J shed 3 bases, and the junction held 14 bases outside the gene matches. The CDR3 loop spans 17 amino acids. The germline gives CDR1 SEHNR, CDR2 FQNEAQ (reference sequence). The CDR3 nucleotides read TGTGCCAGCAGAGGGGCTAGGACAGGGCTAAGTACAGATACGCAGTATTTT. Residues: CASRGARTGLSTDTQYF.

V and J are TRBV18 and TRBJ2-5; D is possibly TRBD1 (6 bases). This CDR3 region has 14 residues. Germline CDR1 KGHSH, CDR2 LQKENI. Trimming removed 0 bases at V and 4 bases at J, with 9 bases between. For the CDR3, the DNA is TGTGCCAGCTCACCACCCTCCAGGGGAGAGACCCAGTACTTC. Its protein product is CASSPPSRGETQYF.

The chain combines TRBV9 with TRBJ2-7; D is perhaps TRBD1 (5 bases). CDR1 is SGDLS and CDR2 is YYNGEE in the germline V gene. The CDR3 has 11 residues. Trimming removed 3 bases at V and 7 bases at J, with 8 bases between. CDR3 sequence (DNA): TGTGCCAGCAGCGCGGACACTGAGCAGTACTTC. Protein product: CASSADTEQYF.

J is TRBJ2-3 and V is TRBV2, with unresolved D. The CDR3 extends over 13 amino acids. V lost 5 bases, J lost 6 bases, and 12 bases lay in between. Germline V lookup: CDR1 SNHLY, CDR2 FYNNEI. The CDR3 is CASSPLKSDTQYF. In nucleotides, the CDR3 is TGTGCCAGCAGTCCCCTAAAATCCGATACGCAGTATTTT.

The chain uses TRBV4-3 and TRBJ2-7; TRBD2 is a possible D gene (6 bases). The V end was cut by 0 bases, the J end by 2 bases, with 17 bases between. The CDR3 has 17 residues. Per the germline V gene, CDR1 is LGHNA and CDR2 is YSLEER. DNA of the CDR3: TGCGCCAGCAGCCAAGAGCTTACCGGGAGTGGCCCCTACGAGCAGTACTTC. Translating gives CASSQELTGSGPYEQYF.

This clonotype was detected a few times. The V gene is TRBV20-1, the J gene TRBJ2-5; either TRBD1 or TRBD2 may supply D (8 bases each). Germline assignment: CDR1 DFQATT and CDR2 SNEGSKA (reference sequence). V lost 4 bases, J lost 5 bases, and 17 bases lay in between. The CDR3 length is 14 residues. The CDR3 here is CSATPGGGGETQYF. The CDR3 nucleotides read TGCAGTGCTACCCCAGGGGGCGGGGGGGAGACCCAGTACTTC.

This clonotype turned up a few times. This rearrangement joins TRBV6-5 to TRBJ2-1; D call uncertain. CDR3 length: 15 amino acids. Germline CDR1 is MNHEY and CDR2 is SVGAGI. Trimming removed 4 bases from V and 0 bases from J, with 10 bases in between. CDR3 DNA sequence: TGTGCCAGCAGTTCTATGCAATACTCCTACAATGAGCAGTTCTTC. Translation: CASSSMQYSYNEQFF.

This rearrangement joins TRBV9 to TRBJ2-7; tentative D call: TRBD2 (5 bases). CDR1 SGDLS and CDR2 YYNGEE come from the germline V gene. V gave up 1 base and J gave up 5 bases, with 13 bases separating them. This CDR3 has 14 amino acids. The CDR3 region has the DNA TGTGCCAGCAGCGTAAGAACTATTAGCGACGAGCAGTACTTC. Translated, it gives CASSVRTISDEQYF.